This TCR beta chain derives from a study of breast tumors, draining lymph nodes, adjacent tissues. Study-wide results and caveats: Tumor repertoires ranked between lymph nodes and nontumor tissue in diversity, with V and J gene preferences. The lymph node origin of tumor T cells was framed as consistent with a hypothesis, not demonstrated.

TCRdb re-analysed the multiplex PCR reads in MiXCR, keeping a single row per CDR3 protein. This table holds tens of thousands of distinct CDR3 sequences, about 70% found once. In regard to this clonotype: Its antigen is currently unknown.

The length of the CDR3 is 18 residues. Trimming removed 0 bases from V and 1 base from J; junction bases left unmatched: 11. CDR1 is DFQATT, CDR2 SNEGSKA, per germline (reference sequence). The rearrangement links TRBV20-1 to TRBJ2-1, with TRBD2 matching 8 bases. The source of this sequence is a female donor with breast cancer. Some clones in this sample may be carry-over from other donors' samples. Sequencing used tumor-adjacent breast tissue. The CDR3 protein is CSARDRGGGGGSYNEQFF. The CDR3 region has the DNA TGCAGTGCTAGAGATCGGGGGGGTGGCGGGGGATCCTACAATGAGCAGTTCTTC.